A selection of T cell receptor beta chains follows, all from one sample in a study of a mutant IDH1 vaccine in newly diagnosed glioma. Profiled with immunoSEQ multiplex PCR; TCRdb holds only in-frame clones, not every one. The sample records 85,000 to 100,000 clones, about four fifths being singletons. Source: PBMCs, taken from a glioma patient treated with radiotherapy, temozolomide or both. The receptors come from a man aged 35 to 55 with glioma. CDR3s include the opening cysteine and the closing phenylalanine or tryptophan. D genes are given only for firm matches. Not every row has a clone size; where given, it reads once, few, many or a size class.

clone size	V gene	J gene	D gene	CDR3 DNA	CDR3 protein
NA	TRBV5-1	TRBJ2-7	TRBD2	TGCGCCAGCAGCGTACTAGCGGGAGTTGGCGAGCAGTACTTC	CASSVLAGVGEQYF
NA	TRBV6-4	TRBJ2-3	TRBD1	TGTGCCAGCAGTTTCAACCCCGGGACAGGAAGCACAGATACGCAGTATTTT	CASSFNPGTGSTDTQYF
NA	TRBV18	TRBJ1-3	NA	TGTGCCAGCTCACCACCTTGGGGTCCTCGCTCTGGAAACACCATATATTTT	CASSPPWGPRSGNTIYF
NA	TRBV6-1	TRBJ1-1	NA	TGTGCCAGCACCTTGACAATGAACACTGAAGCTTTCTTT	CASTLTMNTEAFF
NA	TRBV4-2	TRBJ1-4	TRBD1	TGTGCCAGCAGGGGACAGGGATCACGTGAAAAACTGTTTTTT	CASRGQGSREKLFF
NA	TRBV7-7	TRBJ2-5	TRBD1	TGTGCTAGCAGCTTAGGGGGACAGGGTCAAGAGACCCAGTACTTC	CASSLGGQGQETQYF
once	TRBV5-1	TRBJ2-7	NA	TGCGCCAGCAGCGTACAAGGAGGGTTTTATGAGCAGTACTTC	CASSVQGGFYEQYF
NA	TRBV18	TRBJ2-5	NA	TGTGCCAGCTCACCACTGCCGGGGACCCAAGAGACCCAGTACTTC	CASSPLPGTQETQYF
NA	TRBV7-6	TRBJ1-5	NA	TGTGCCAGCAGCTCACAGGGTAGCAATCAGCCCCAGCATTTT	CASSSQGSNQPQHF
NA	TRBV27	TRBJ2-3	NA	TGTGCCAGCAGTCCCTCCTGGAGGGCAGATACGCAGTATTTT	CASSPSWRADTQYF
NA	TRBV15	TRBJ2-3	TRBD1	TGTGCCACCAGCAGAGGGACAGGGGGCGTTACAGATACGCAGTATTTT	CATSRGTGGVTDTQYF
once	TRBV30	TRBJ2-5	NA	TGTGCCTGGACAGGGTCTGAGGAGACCCAGTACTTC	CAWTGSEETQYF
NA	TRBV2	TRBJ1-5	NA	TGTGCCAGCAGGCGAGATAGCAATCAGCCCCAGCATTTT	CASRRDSNQPQHF
NA	TRBV27	TRBJ2-7	NA	TGTGCCAGCAGTTTATCGACGTTCGGATATTACGAGCAGTACTTC	CASSLSTFGYYEQYF
once	TRBV18	TRBJ1-1	NA	TGTGCCAGCTCACCTGGCGAAGAAGCTTTCTTT	CASSPGEEAFF
NA	TRBV5-1	TRBJ2-3	TRBD2	TGCGCCAGCAGCTTGGAAGGACTAGACGGAGATACGCAGTATTTT	CASSLEGLDGDTQYF
once	TRBV6-1	TRBJ2-7	NA	TGTGCCAGCAGTGAAGCAAGGGCCAGCGAGCAGTACTTC	CASSEARASEQYF
NA	TRBV5-1	TRBJ1-2	NA	TGCGCCAGCAGCTTGGAAGGAGGCTATGGCTACACCTTC	CASSLEGGYGYTF
NA	TRBV18	TRBJ2-6	TRBD1	TGTGCCAGCTCACCCCCGGGACAGGGATCTGGGGCCAACGTCCTGACTTTC	CASSPPGQGSGANVLTF
NA	TRBV7-2	TRBJ1-5	NA	TGTGCCAGCAGCTTAGTCGGGCCGATCAATCAGCCCCAGCATTTT	CASSLVGPINQPQHF
NA	TRBV7-2	TRBJ1-4	NA	TGTGCCAGCAGCTTCAATGAAAAACTGTTTTTT	CASSFNEKLFF
NA	TRBV2	TRBJ1-2	NA	TGTGCCAGCAGTACATCAACAAGCAACTATGGCTACACCTTC	CASSTSTSNYGYTF
NA	TRBV21-1	TRBJ1-1	NA	TGTGCCAGCAACACAATCGGGACAGGGAAAGAAGGTACTGAAGCTTTCTTT	CASNTIGTGKEGTEAFF
NA	TRBV7-2	TRBJ2-7	NA	TGTGCCAGCAGCTTAGATCCTTCCTCCTACGAGCAGTACTTC	CASSLDPSSYEQYF
once	TRBV6-5	TRBJ2-7	TRBD1	TGTGCCAGCAGTTACTCTGGGACAGGGATTTCCTACGAGCAGTACTTC	CASSYSGTGISYEQYF
NA	TRBV5-6	TRBJ1-5	TRBD1	TGTGCCAGCAGCTACCTTGGGACAGGGGGGGATCAGCCCCAGCATTTT	CASSYLGTGGDQPQHF
NA	TRBV13	TRBJ2-3	NA	TGTGCCAGCAGCTTATACACAGATACGCAGTATTTT	CASSLYTDTQYF
NA	TRBV21-1	TRBJ2-5	NA	TGTGCCAGCAGCAAGGCCAGGGCCGGGGCAACCCGTGGGACCCAGTACTTC	CASSKARAGATRGTQYF
NA	TRBV5-4	TRBJ2-5	TRBD2	TGTGCCAGCAGCTTGGACAGCGGGAGGTGGGAGACCCAGTACTTC	CASSLDSGRWETQYF
few	TRBV5-1	TRBJ2-4	NA	TGCGCCAGCACGGACGGAAACATTCAGTACTTC	CASTDGNIQYF
NA	TRBV4-2	TRBJ2-1	TRBD2	TGTGCCAGCAGCCAAGATCGCAGGGTTAGCGGGGGCGATGAGCAGTTCTTC	CASSQDRRVSGGDEQFF
few	TRBV7-9	TRBJ1-4	TRBD1	TGTGCCAGCCGACCCAGGACAGGGGGTGAAAAACTGTTTTTT	CASRPRTGGEKLFF